The 14 T cell receptor beta chains reported below all come from one sample, sequenced in a study of regulatory and conventional T cells in RAG deficiency. Some clones are missing from TCRdb's copy, which holds only in-frame ones; the method was immunoSEQ multiplex PCR. The data show under 45,000 clones, with about 76% seen just once and 3.4% held by the top ten. The sorted conventional CD4+ T cells were CD25-low and CD127-high, with genomic DNA sequenced. Separately, the same data were catalogued under a study of regulatory T cells. This second study notes: The primer mix had 52 TRBV and 13 TRBJ primers.

Sequencing was carried out using CD4+ effector T cells sorted from blood. These receptor sequences come from a human donor in good health.

This clone was observed a single time. The chain recombines TRBV9 with TRBJ1-2; D gene ambiguous. This CDR3 region has 14 residues. Per germline, CDR1 SGDLS and CDR2 YYNGEE. The V end lost 0 bases, the J end lost 2 bases, and 8 bases lay between the germline ends. In nucleotides, the CDR3 is TGTGCCAGCAGCGTAGAGTCAGCGAACTATGGCTACACCTTC. It specifies CASSVESANYGYTF.

There are a few counts of this clone. CDR3 sequence (DNA): TGTGCCAGCAGTAGGAGGGAGAACAATGAGCAGTTCTTC. Its protein is CASSRRENNEQFF. The rearrangement joins TRBV6-1 to TRBJ2-1; the D gene is possibly TRBD2 (6 bases). V lost 5 bases, J lost 5 bases, and 10 bases lay in between. The CDR3 extends over 13 amino acids. Germline V gives CDR1 MNHNS, CDR2 SASEGT.

Regarding this clone: One junction end does not reproduce the germline sequence, and a read error may be involved. The rearrangement joins TRBV7-7 to TRBJ1-4, with 7 positions matching TRBD1. Germline V CDR1 and CDR2: SSHAT, FNYEAQ (reference sequence). The length of the CDR3 is 13 residues. The CDR3 DNA reads TGTGCTAGCAGTAAGGGGGCGGGTGAAAAACTGTTTTTT. It yields the protein CASSKGAGEKLFF. Full variable domain (outside the CDR3, taken from reference TRBV7-7 and TRBJ1-4): GAGVSQSPRYKVTKRGQDVTLRCDPISSHATLYWYQQALGQGPEFLTYFNYEAQPDKSGLPSDRFSAERPEGSISTLTIQRTEQRDSAMYRCASSKGAGEKLFFGSGTQLSVL.

This clone was seen only a few times. DNA for the CDR3: TGCGCCAGCAGTGAGGGAGGACAGGGTAACTACGAGCAGTACTTC. It codes for CASSEGGQGNYEQYF. The chain recombines TRBV10-1 with TRBJ2-7; TRBD1 matches 8 bases. The trim removed 2 bases at V and 3 bases at J, leaving 6 bases unmatched. This CDR3 spans 15 amino acids. CDR1 is WNHNN and CDR2 is SYGVQD in the germline V gene (reference sequence).

This chain connects TRBV6-1 to TRBJ1-6, with D uncertain. V lost 2 bases to trimming and J lost 10 bases, with 12 bases between them. Germline lookup yields CDR1 MNHNS and CDR2 SASEGT. CDR3 length: 14 residues. The chain's CDR3 is CASSELGRASPLHF. For the CDR3, the DNA is TGTGCCAGCAGTGAATTGGGAAGAGCCTCACCCCTCCACTTT.

The chain recombines TRBV6-5 with TRBJ1-2; the match to TRBD1 covers 8 bases. The CDR3 sequence is 14 residues long. The V gene end was trimmed by 5 bases and the J gene end by 8 bases; junction bases not matched to a gene: 10. CDR1 and CDR2 (germline): MNHEY, SVGAGI. DNA of the CDR3: TGTGCCAGCAGTCCGAGCCAGGGGGCGGGCGGCTACACCTTC. The encoded protein is CASSPSQGAGGYTF.

This clone appeared once. V usage is TRBV5-3 and J usage is TRBJ2-1; 8 positions match TRBD1. TRBV5-3 is reported as an ORF; its role is uncertain. The CDR3 is 17 residues long. Trimming removed 4 bases from V and 0 bases from J; junction bases left unmatched: 9. CDR3 loop: CARSKDGQGHSYNEQFF. The CDR3 region has the DNA TGTGCCAGAAGCAAAGACGGACAGGGACACTCCTACAATGAGCAGTTCTTC.

The chain carries TRBV11-2 and TRBJ2-7; possible D gene TRBD1, 5 bases. This CDR3 region has 13 residues. From germline, CDR1 is SGHAT and CDR2 FQNNGV. Deletions cut 4 bases from V and 2 bases from J, with 9 bases between. In DNA, the CDR3 is TGTGCCAGCAGCTACGGACAAGCCTACGAGCAGTACTTC. Amino acid sequence: CASSYGQAYEQYF.

This clone was observed a handful of times. The chain carries TRBV10-1 and TRBJ1-1; TRBD1 is a possible D gene (5 bases). The CDR3 is made up of 14 amino acids. Germline CDR1 and CDR2: WNHNN and SYGVQD (reference sequence). V lost 9 bases, J lost 4 bases, and 18 bases lay in between. The CDR3 DNA reads TGCGCCAGGAACCGGGACGGGGCTCTCACTGAAGCTTTCTTT. Translating it yields CARNRDGALTEAFF.

The chain links TRBV25-1 to TRBJ1-4, with 8 bases lining up with TRBD1. This CDR3 contains 14 residues. J lost 4 bases, V lost 5 bases, and 3 bases had no gene match. The germline CDR1 and CDR2 sequences are MGHDK and SYGVNS. CDR3 nucleotide sequence: TGTGCCAGCAGTAAACAGGGGGGTAATGAAAAACTGTTTTTT. This codes for CASSKQGGNEKLFF. The whole variable domain, remainder taken from reference TRBV25-1 and TRBJ1-4, is EADIYQTPRYLVIGTGKKITLECSQTMGHDKMYWYQQDPGMELHLIHYSYGVNSTEKGDLSSESTVSRIRTEHFPLTLESARPSHTSQYLCASSKQGGNEKLFFGSGTQLSVL.

The rearrangement joins TRBV5-6 to TRBJ1-6; no reliable D call. The CDR3 consists of 16 residues. Germline CDR1 is SGHDT and CDR2 is YYEEEE. Trimming removed 3 bases from V and 9 bases from J, with 19 bases in between. The CDR3, as DNA: TGTGCCAGCAGCTCAGGCGCAAGAGCAAGCAGTTCACCCCTCCACTTT. Translation: CASSSGARASSSPLHF.

The chain joins TRBV7-9 to TRBJ2-3; weak D call: TRBD2 (7 bases). Trimming removed 5 bases from V and 4 bases from J, with 16 bases in between. The CDR3 covers 15 residues. CDR1 and CDR2 from the germline V gene are SEHNR and FQNEAQ (reference sequence). CDR3 sequence (DNA): TGTGCCAGCAGCCGAACGCGGGGGCCAGCAGATACGCAGTATTTT. Its protein is CASSRTRGPADTQYF.

The J gene is TRBJ2-3, the V gene TRBV30, with 9 bases aligning to TRBD2. V dropped 2 bases and J dropped 2; count of bases not matched to a gene: 11. The CDR3 is made up of 17 amino acids. Germline assignment: CDR1 GTSNPN and CDR2 SVGIG (reference sequence). Written as DNA, the CDR3 is TGTGCCTGGAGTAGAGGGGGGGCTAGCGGGATCACAGATACGCAGTATTTT. Translation: CAWSRGGASGITDTQYF.

The chain combines TRBV30 with TRBJ2-7, with 7 bases that match TRBD1. CDR3 length: 14 residues. Germline V gene lookup returns CDR1 GTSNPN and CDR2 SVGIG (reference sequence). V lost 6 bases, J lost 3 bases, and 11 bases stayed unmatched. The CDR3: CACLPRDRYYEQYF. The DNA of the CDR3 is TGTGCCTGCTTACCCCGGGACAGATACTACGAGCAGTACTTC.